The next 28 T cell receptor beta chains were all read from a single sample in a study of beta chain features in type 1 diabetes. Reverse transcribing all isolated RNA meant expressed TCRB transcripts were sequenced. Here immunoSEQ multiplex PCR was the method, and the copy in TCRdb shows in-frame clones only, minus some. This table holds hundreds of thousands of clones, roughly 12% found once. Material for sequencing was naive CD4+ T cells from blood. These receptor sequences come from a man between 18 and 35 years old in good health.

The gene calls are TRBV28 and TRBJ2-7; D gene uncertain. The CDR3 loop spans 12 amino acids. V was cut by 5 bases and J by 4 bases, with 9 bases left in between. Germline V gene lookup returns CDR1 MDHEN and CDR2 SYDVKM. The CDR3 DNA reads TGTGCCAGCAGTCCCAGATCTTACGAGCAGTACTTC. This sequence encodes CASSPRSYEQYF.

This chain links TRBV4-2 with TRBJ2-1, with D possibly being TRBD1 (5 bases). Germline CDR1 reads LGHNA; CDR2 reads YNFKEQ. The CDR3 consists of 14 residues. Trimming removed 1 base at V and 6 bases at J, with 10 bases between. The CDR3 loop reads CASSQAGQANEQFF. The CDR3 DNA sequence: TGTGCCAGCAGCCAAGCAGGGCAGGCCAATGAGCAGTTCTTC.

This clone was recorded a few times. The DNA for the CDR3 is TGTGCCAGCTCACCACCGTCAGGGCTACATGACACTGAAGCTTTCTTT. Its protein product is CASSPPSGLHDTEAFF. V usage is TRBV18 and J usage is TRBJ1-1; perhaps TRBD1 as D (5 bases). This CDR3 region has 16 residues. Trimming took off 0 bases at V and 3 bases at J, with 14 bases between the two ends. CDR1 is KGHSH, CDR2 LQKENI, per germline.

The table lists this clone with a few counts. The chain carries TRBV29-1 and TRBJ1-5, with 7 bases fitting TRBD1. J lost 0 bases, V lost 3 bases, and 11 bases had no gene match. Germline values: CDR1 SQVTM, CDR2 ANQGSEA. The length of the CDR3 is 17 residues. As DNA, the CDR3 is TGCAGCGTTGAGGACAGGAGCCAGTATACTAGCAATCAGCCCCAGCATTTT. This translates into CSVEDRSQYTSNQPQHF.

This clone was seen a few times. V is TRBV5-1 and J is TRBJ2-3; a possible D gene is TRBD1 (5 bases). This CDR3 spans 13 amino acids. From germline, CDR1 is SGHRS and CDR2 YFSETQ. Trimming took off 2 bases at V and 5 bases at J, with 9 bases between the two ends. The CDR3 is CASSLRQLDTQYF. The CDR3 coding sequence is TGCGCCAGCAGCTTACGACAGCTAGATACGCAGTATTTT.

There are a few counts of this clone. As DNA, the CDR3 is TGTGCCAGCAGTTACGGCAGCGACGTGCCTGAAGCTTTCTTT. Translating it yields CASSYGSDVPEAFF. This chain connects TRBV6-5 to TRBJ1-1; D ambiguous. Germline CDR1 is MNHEY and CDR2 is SVGAGI. V lost 2 bases and J 6 bases, leaving 13 bases between the germline ends. CDR3 size: 14 residues.

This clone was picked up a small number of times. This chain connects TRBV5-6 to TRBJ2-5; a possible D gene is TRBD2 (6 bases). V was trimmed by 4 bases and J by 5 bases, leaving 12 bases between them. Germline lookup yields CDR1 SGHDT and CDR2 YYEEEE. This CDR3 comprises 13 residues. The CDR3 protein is CASSQQGGETQYF. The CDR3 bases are TGTGCCAGCAGCCAGCAGGGAGGTGAGACCCAGTACTTC.

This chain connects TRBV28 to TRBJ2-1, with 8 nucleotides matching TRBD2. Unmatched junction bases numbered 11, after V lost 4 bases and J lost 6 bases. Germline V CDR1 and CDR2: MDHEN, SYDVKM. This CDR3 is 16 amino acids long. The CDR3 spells CASSSPGVGGGNEQFF. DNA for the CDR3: TGTGCCAGCAGTTCCCCGGGGGTCGGGGGGGGCAATGAGCAGTTCTTC.

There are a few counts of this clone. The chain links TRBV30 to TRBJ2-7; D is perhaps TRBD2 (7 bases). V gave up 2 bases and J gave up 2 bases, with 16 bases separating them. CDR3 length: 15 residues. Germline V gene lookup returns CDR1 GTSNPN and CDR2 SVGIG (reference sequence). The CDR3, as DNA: TGTGCCTGGAGTCCACTTGGGGGGGCAGCCTACGAGCAGTACTTC. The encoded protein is CAWSPLGGAAYEQYF.

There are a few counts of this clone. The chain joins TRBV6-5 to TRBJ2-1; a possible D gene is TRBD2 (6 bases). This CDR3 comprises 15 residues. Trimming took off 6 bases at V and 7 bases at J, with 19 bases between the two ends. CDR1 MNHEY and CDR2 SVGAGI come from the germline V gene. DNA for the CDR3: TGTGCCAGCAGCCAGGCGGCGGGAAGGGGAAATGAGCAGTTCTTC. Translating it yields CASSQAAGRGNEQFF.

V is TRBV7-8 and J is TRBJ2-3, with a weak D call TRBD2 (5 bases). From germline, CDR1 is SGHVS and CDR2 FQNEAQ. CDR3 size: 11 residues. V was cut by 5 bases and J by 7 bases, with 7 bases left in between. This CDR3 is CASSRGNTQYF. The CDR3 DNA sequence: TGTGCCAGCAGCCGAGGGAATACGCAGTATTTT. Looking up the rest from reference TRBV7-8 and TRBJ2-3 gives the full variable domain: GAGVSQSPRYKVAKRGQDVALRCDPISGHVSLFWYQQALGQGPEFLTYFQNEAQLDKSGLPSDRFFAERPEGSVSTLKIQRTQQEDSAVYLCASSRGNTQYFGPGTRLTVL.

CDR3 region: CASRLAGGTYEQYF. The CDR3 nucleotides are TGTGCCAGCAGGCTAGCGGGGGGGACCTACGAGCAGTACTTC. The rearrangement uses TRBV6-5 and TRBJ2-7; 12 bases are a match to TRBD2. Trimming took 6 bases from V and 2 from J; bases not matched to a gene: 2. CDR1 is MNHEY, CDR2 SVGAGI, per germline. The CDR3 extends over 14 amino acids.

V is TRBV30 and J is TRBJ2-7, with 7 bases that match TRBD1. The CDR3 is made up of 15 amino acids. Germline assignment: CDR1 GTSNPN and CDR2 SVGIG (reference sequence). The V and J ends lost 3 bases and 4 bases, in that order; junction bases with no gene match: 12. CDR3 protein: CAWRPLDRVMYEQYF. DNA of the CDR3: TGTGCCTGGAGACCCCTCGACAGGGTGATGTACGAGCAGTACTTC.

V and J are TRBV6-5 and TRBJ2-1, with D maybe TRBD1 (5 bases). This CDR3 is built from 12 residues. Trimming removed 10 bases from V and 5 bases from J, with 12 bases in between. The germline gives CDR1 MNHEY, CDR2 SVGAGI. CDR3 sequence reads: CATRQQDNEQFF. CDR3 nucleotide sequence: TGTGCCACCCGACAGCAAGACAATGAGCAGTTCTTC.

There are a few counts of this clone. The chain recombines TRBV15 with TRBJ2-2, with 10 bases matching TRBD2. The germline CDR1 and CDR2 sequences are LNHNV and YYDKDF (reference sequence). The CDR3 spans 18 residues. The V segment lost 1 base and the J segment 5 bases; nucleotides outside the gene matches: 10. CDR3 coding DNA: TGTGCCACCAGCAGAGCCGCCGCTAGCGGGGGTAGTACCGGGGAGCTGTTTTTT. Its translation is CATSRAAASGGSTGELFF. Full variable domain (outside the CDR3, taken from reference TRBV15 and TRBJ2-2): DAMVIQNPRYQVTQFGKPVTLSCSQTLNHNVMYWYQQKSSQAPKLLFHYYDKDFNNEADTPDNFQSRRPNTSFCFLDIRSPGLGDTAMYLCATSRAAASGGSTGELFFGEGSRLTVL.

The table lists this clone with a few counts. The CDR3 reads CASRRRQGGNEKLFF. In DNA form, the CDR3 reads TGTGCCAGCAGGAGAAGACAGGGAGGTAATGAAAAACTGTTTTTT. The chain uses TRBV6-5 and TRBJ1-4; TRBD1 matches 7 bases. The CDR3 is 15 amino acids. Trimming cost V 6 bases and J 4 bases; bases outside gene matches: 8. CDR1 is MNHEY and CDR2 is SVGAGI in the germline V gene.

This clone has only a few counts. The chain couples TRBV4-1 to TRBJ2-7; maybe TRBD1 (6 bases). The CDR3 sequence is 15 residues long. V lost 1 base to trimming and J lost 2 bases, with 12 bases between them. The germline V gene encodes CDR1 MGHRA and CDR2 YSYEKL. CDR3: CASSQASEGAYEQYF. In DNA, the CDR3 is TGCGCCAGCAGCCAAGCCTCCGAGGGGGCCTACGAGCAGTACTTC.

The CDR3 loop reads CASSSRDRYEQFF. CDR3 DNA sequence: TGTGCCAGCAGCTCGAGGGACAGGTATGAGCAGTTCTTC. The gene calls are TRBV7-2 and TRBJ2-1; 8 nucleotides agree with TRBD1. This CDR3 has 13 amino acids. V was clipped by 4 bases and J by 8 bases; unmatched bases: 4. Germline loops: CDR1 SGHTA, CDR2 FQGNSA.

This chain's CDR3 is CASSRTGDYGYTF. The DNA of the CDR3 is TGTGCCAGCAGTCGAACAGGGGACTATGGCTACACCTTC. This chain connects TRBV2 to TRBJ1-2; 7 bases match TRBD1. Trimming at V came to 5 bases and at J to 3 bases, leaving 3 bases not matched to a gene. The CDR3 is 13 residues long. Germline CDR1 SNHLY, CDR2 FYNNEI.

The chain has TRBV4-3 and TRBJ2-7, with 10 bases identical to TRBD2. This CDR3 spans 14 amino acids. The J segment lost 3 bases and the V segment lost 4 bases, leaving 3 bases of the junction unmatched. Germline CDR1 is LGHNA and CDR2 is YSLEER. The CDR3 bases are TGCGCCAGCAGCCTTGCTAGCGGGAGCTACGAGCAGTACTTC. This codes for CASSLASGSYEQYF.

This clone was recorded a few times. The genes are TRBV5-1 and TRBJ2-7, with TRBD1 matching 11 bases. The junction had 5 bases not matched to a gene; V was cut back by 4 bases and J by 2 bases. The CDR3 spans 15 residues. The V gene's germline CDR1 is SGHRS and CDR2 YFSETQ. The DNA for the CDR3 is TGCGCCAGCAGCCTTTCGGACAGGGGGCCCTACGAGCAGTACTTC. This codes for CASSLSDRGPYEQYF.

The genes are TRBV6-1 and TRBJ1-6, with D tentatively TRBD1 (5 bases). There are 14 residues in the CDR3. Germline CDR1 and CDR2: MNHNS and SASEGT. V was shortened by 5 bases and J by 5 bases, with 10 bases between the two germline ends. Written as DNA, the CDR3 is TGTGCCAGCAGTTGGCAGGGTGATAATTCACCCCTCCACTTT. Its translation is CASSWQGDNSPLHF.

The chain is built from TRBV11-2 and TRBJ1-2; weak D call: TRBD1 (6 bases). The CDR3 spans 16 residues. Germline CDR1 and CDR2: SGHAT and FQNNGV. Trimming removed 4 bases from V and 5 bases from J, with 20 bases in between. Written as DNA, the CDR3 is TGTGCCAGCAGCTCATTTGTGCCGACAGGACGGTATGGCTACACCTTC. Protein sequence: CASSSFVPTGRYGYTF.

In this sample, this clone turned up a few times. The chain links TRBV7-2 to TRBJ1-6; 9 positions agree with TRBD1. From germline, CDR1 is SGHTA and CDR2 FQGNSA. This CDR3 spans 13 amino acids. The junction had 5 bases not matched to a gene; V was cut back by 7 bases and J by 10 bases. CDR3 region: CASNRDRASPLHF. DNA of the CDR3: TGTGCCAGCAACCGGGACAGGGCCTCACCCCTCCACTTT.

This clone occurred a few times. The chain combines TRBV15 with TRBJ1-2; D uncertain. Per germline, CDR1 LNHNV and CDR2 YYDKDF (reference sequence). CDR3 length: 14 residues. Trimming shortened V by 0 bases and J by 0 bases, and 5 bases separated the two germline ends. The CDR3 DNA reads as TGTGCCACCAGCAGAGATACAGCTAACTATGGCTACACCTTC. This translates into CATSRDTANYGYTF.

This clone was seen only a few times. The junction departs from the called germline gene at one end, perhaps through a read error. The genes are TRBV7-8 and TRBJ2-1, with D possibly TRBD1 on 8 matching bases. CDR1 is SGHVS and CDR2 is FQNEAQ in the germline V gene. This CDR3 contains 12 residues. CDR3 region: CASSRDRRGGIF. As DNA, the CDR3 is TGTGCCAGCAGCCGGGACAGGCGGGGAGGGATCTTC. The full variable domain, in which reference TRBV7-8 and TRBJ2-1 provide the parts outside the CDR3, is GAGVSQSPRYKVAKRGQDVALRCDPISGHVSLFWYQQALGQGPEFLTYFQNEAQLDKSGLPSDRFFAERPEGSVSTLKIQRTQQEDSAVYLCASSRDRRGGIFGPGTRLTVL.

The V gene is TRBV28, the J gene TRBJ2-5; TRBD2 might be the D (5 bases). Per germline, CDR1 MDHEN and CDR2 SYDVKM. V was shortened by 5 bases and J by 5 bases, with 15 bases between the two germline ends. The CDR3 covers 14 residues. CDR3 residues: CASSPPRDRETQYF. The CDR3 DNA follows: TGTGCCAGCAGTCCCCCCCGGGATCGGGAGACCCAGTACTTC.

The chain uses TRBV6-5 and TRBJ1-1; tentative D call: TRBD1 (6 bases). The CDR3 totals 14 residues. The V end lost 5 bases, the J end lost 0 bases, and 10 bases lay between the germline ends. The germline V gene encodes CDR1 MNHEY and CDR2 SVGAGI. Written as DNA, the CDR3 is TGTGCCAGCAGTGCCGACAGGTTGAACACTGAAGCTTTCTTT. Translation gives CASSADRLNTEAFF.